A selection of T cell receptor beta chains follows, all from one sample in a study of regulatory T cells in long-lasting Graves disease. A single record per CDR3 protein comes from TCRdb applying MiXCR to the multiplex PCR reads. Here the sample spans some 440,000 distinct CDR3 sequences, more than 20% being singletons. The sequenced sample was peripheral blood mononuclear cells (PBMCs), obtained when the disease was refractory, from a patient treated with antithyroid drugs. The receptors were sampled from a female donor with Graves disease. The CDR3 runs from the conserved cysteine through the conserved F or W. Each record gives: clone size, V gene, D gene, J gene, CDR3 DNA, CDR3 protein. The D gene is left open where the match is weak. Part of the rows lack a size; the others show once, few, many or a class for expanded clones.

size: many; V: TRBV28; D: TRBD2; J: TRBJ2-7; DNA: TGTGCCAGCCGAAAGACTAGCGGGAGTTCCTACGAGCAGTACTTC; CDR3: CASRKTSGSSYEQYF
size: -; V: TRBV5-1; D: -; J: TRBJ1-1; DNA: TGCGCCAGCAGCACGGCCAGGAACACTGAAGCTTTCTTT; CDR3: CASSTARNTEAFF
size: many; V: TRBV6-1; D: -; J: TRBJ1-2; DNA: TGTGCCGCCTGGGCCTTACTGGGGGATGGCTACACCTTC; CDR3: CAAWALLGDGYTF
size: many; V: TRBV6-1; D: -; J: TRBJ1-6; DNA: TGTGCCAGCAGTGAAGGTCCAGGGGATAATTCACCCCTCCACTTT; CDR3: CASSEGPGDNSPLHF
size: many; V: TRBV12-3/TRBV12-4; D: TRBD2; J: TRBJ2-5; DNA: TGTGCCAGCAGTCTCATAGCGGGAGTAGGGGAGACCCAGTACTTC; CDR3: CASSLIAGVGETQYF
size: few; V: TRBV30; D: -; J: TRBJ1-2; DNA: TGTGCCTGGTTAGACAGCCTGAGGTACACCTTC; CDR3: CAWLDSLRYTF
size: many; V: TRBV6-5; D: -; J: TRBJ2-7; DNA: TGTGCCAGCAGTTACAATGGGGGCGAGCAGTACTTC; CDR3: CASSYNGGEQYF
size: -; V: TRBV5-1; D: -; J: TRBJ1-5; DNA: TGCGCCAGCAGCTTGGGCGGCGCCAACCCCAGATGGCATTTT; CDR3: CASSLGGANPRWHF
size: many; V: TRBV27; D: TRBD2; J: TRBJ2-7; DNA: TGTGCCAGCAGTCTACGGACTAGCGGCCCAACCGCGAGCGAGCAGTACTTC; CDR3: CASSLRTSGPTASEQYF
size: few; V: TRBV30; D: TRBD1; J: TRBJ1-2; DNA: TGTGCCTGGACTCTATGGGACAGGGGGTTAGTCAACTATGGCTACACCTTC; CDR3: CAWTLWDRGLVNYGYTF
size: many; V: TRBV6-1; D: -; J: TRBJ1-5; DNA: TGTGCCAGCAGTCGGGGGTCGGTTGGTCGAAGGGCCAATCAGCCCCAGCATTTT; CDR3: CASSRGSVGRRANQPQHF
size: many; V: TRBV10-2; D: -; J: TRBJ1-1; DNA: TGTGCCAGCAGTCCCGGGGGTGGCACTGAAGCTTTCTTT; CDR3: CASSPGGGTEAFF
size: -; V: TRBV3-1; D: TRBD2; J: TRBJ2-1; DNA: TGTGCCAGCAGAGGGACTAGCGCCAACAATGAGCAGTTCTTC; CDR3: CASRGTSANNEQFF
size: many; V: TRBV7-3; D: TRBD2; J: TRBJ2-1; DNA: TGTGCCAGCAGCTCAATAGCGGGAGCAGGACTACGGAATGAGCAGTTCTTC; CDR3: CASSSIAGAGLRNEQFF
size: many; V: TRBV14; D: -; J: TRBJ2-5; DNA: TGTGCCAGCAGCCAGGAGTACCAAGAGACCCAGTACTTC; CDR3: CASSQEYQETQYF
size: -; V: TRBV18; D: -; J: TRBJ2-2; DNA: TGTGCCAGCTCACCCTATAGGAACACCGGGGAGCTGTTTTTT; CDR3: CASSPYRNTGELFF
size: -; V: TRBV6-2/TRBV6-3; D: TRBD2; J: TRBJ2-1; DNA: TGTGCCAGCAGTTACTCGGGGACTAGTCGCCATGAGCAGTTCTTC; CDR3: CASSYSGTSRHEQFF
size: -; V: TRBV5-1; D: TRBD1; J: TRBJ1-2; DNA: TGCGCCAGCAGCTTGGTTCCAGGGGGGGCGAGAGGCTACACCTTC; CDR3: CASSLVPGGARGYTF
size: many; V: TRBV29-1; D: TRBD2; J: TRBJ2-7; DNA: TGCAGCGTTCAGGGGACTAGCGGTACCGCTGGCTCGGGTGAGCAGTACTTC; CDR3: CSVQGTSGTAGSGEQYF
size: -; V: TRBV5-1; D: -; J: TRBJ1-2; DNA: TGCGCCAGCAGCTTGGCCGCCGCGACGCCCTATGGCTACACCTTC; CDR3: CASSLAAATPYGYTF
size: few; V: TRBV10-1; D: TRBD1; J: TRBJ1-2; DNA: TGCGCCAGCAGTGACCAACAGGGGGGTGGCTACACCTTC; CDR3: CASSDQQGGGYTF
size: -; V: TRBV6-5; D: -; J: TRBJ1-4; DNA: TGTGCCAGCAGTTATACAATACGAGAGGATTATGCAACTAATGAAAAACTGTTTTTT; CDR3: CASSYTIREDYATNEKLFF